The 22 T cell receptor beta chains below were found in one sample sequenced in a study of blood T cell repertoires in COVID-19 (dated by TCRdb to the early 2020s). Library preparation was by the immunoSEQ multiplex PCR assay. The source is immuneACCESS, and TCRdb retained only in-frame sequences with V and J called. Part of the clones is not carried over; for the studies checked, unresolved V genes explain less than half of this, and the remainder is unexplained. The sample includes 130,000 to 150,000 clones, with around 86% observed a single time. The top ten clones comprise about two fifths of the sample. Material: peripheral blood. All receptors derive from a man between 45 and 60 years old who had recovered from COVID-19.

This clone was detected only a few times. The chain uses TRBV4-3 and TRBJ1-5; D is possibly TRBD1 (5 bases). Deletions cut 0 bases from V and 4 bases from J, with 16 bases between. Germline V gene sequence: CDR1 LGHNA, CDR2 YSLEER. CDR3 size: 17 residues. CDR3 in amino acids: CASSQDFSRAVNQPQHF. DNA of the CDR3: TGCGCCAGCAGCCAAGATTTTAGCAGGGCTGTAAATCAGCCCCAGCATTTT.

CDR3 sequence reads: CASSLVASSSLQETQYF. Written as DNA, the CDR3 is TGTGCCAGCAGCTTGGTAGCGAGTAGCTCCTTACAAGAGACCCAGTACTTC. V and J are TRBV5-5 and TRBJ2-5, with D possibly being TRBD2 (5 bases). This CDR3 is built from 17 residues. The ends were cut back, 0 bases at V and 2 bases at J, with 17 bases in the middle. The germline V gene has CDR1 SGHKS and CDR2 YYEKEE (reference sequence).

The CDR3 bases are TGTGCCAGTAGTATAGTCGGCGGGGCTATCACAGATACGCAGTATTTT. Protein product: CASSIVGGAITDTQYF. The chain has TRBV19 and TRBJ2-3; weak D call: TRBD2 (6 bases). Per the germline V gene, CDR1 is LNHDA and CDR2 is SQIVND (reference sequence). With 1 base removed from V and 2 bases from J, the gap between germline ends came to 13 bases. This CDR3 comprises 16 residues. Combining the CDR3 with reference TRBV19 and TRBJ2-3 gives the whole variable domain DGGITQSPKYLFRKEGQNVTLSCEQNLNHDAMYWYRQDPGQGLRLIYYSQIVNDFQKGDIAEGYSVSREKKESFPLTVTSAQKNPTAFYLCASSIVGGAITDTQYFGPGTRLTVL.

A few counts support this clone. This rearrangement joins TRBV5-4 to TRBJ2-2, with 8 bases matching TRBD1. CDR3 length equals 15 residues. V dropped 5 bases and J dropped 0; count of bases not matched to a gene: 3. Germline V gives CDR1 SGHNT, CDR2 YYREEE (reference sequence). CDR3 region: CASSDRGTNTGELFF. Written as DNA, the CDR3 is TGTGCCAGCAGTGACAGGGGCACGAACACCGGGGAGCTGTTTTTT.

V is TRBV7-2 and J is TRBJ2-1, with TRBD1 as a possible D gene (6 bases). V shed 5 bases and J shed 6 bases, with 14 bases lying between them. The CDR3 is 14 residues long. Germline V gene sequence: CDR1 SGHTA, CDR2 FQGNSA. CDR3 in DNA: TGTGCCAGCAGCCCCCCCGCAGGGGCCAATGAGCAGTTCTTC. This translates into CASSPPAGANEQFF.

The rearrangement uses TRBV7-9 and TRBJ1-2; TRBD1 might be the D (6 bases). Germline V gives CDR1 SEHNR, CDR2 FQNEAQ (reference sequence). V gave up 5 bases and J gave up 8 bases, with 24 bases separating them. CDR3 length equals 16 residues. In DNA form, the CDR3 reads TGTGCCAGCAGCCCACGGGGGGCAGGGGAGTCGGGCGGCTACACCTTC. It codes for CASSPRGAGESGGYTF.

The chain recombines TRBV30 with TRBJ2-5; possible D gene TRBD1, 5 bases. The CDR3 is 13 amino acids. The germline V and J ends were trimmed by 4 bases and 5 bases, with 14 bases remaining between them. Germline CDR1 and CDR2: GTSNPN and SVGIG (reference sequence). The CDR3 sequence is CAWNRGLQETQYF. Written as DNA, the CDR3 is TGTGCCTGGAATAGGGGCCTCCAGGAGACCCAGTACTTC.

This chain uses TRBV18 with TRBJ2-2; D is uncertain. This CDR3 has 14 amino acids. V lost 2 bases and J lost 1, with 5 bases in between. The germline V gene has CDR1 KGHSH and CDR2 LQKENI. The CDR3: CASSPGQNTGELFF. DNA for the CDR3: TGTGCCAGCTCACCAGGGCAGAACACCGGGGAGCTGTTTTTT.

The chain joins TRBV12-3 or TRBV12-4 to TRBJ1-6; no clear D gene. Trimming took 7 bases from V and 10 from J, leaving 14 bases between them. The CDR3 covers 13 residues. CDR3 protein: CASTHHRESPLHF. DNA for the CDR3: TGTGCCAGCACCCACCACCGCGAATCACCCCTCCACTTT.

The chain joins TRBV18 to TRBJ1-3; 8 nucleotides agree with TRBD1. The CDR3 runs to 16 residues. V lost 0 bases and J lost 4; bases outside the gene matches: 5. Germline lookup yields CDR1 KGHSH and CDR2 LQKENI. DNA for the CDR3: TGTGCCAGCTCACCACCGGGGACAGGCGCGGGAAACACCATATATTTT. Protein sequence: CASSPPGTGAGNTIYF.

The chain joins TRBV3-1 (or the pseudogene TRBV3-2) to TRBJ2-1; TRBD2 matches at 10 bases. Germline CDR1 reads LGHDT; CDR2 reads YNNKEL (reference sequence). The CDR3 is 18 amino acids. Losses at the gene ends were 0 bases for V and 4 bases for J; bases not matched to a gene: 9. CDR3 nucleotide sequence: TGTGCCAGCAGCCAAGAACACCTTAGCGGGGGGTCATACAATGAGCAGTTCTTC. Translated, it gives CASSQEHLSGGSYNEQFF.

The V call is TRBV9, the J call TRBJ2-2; the match to TRBD2 covers 15 bases. Germline CDR1 and CDR2: SGDLS and YYNGEE. The CDR3 consists of 18 residues. Unmatched junction bases numbered 9, after V lost 4 bases and J lost 5 bases. The CDR3 DNA follows: TGTGCCAGCAGCCCTGGGACTAGCGGGGGGCTCGGTACCGGGGAGCTGTTTTTT. Translating it yields CASSPGTSGGLGTGELFF.

The V gene is TRBV12-3 or TRBV12-4, the J gene TRBJ1-1; D remains ambiguous. V was clipped by 6 bases and J by 1 base, with 9 bases between them. CDR3 length: 13 residues. In DNA, the CDR3 is TGTGCCAGCAGCCTACAGCAGAACACTGAAGCTTTCTTT. Translation: CASSLQQNTEAFF.

This clone was detected many times. The chain recombines TRBV19 with TRBJ1-6, with unresolved D. This CDR3 has 15 amino acids. V lost 3 bases and J lost 6, with 12 bases in between. Germline V gene sequence: CDR1 LNHDA, CDR2 SQIVND (reference sequence). The CDR3 region has the DNA TGTGCCAGTAGTATCAGCCGGGGAGGTAATTCACCCCTCCACTTT. Translation: CASSISRGGNSPLHF.

This clone was recorded once. V and J are TRBV24-1 and TRBJ1-2; tentatively, D is TRBD1 (5 bases). Trimming stripped 6 bases from V and 6 bases from J, with 10 bases between. Germline V gene lookup returns CDR1 KGHDR and CDR2 SFDVKD. CDR3 length: 12 amino acids. CDR3 DNA: TGTGCCACCAGTCAAGCAGGGCATGGCTACACCTTC. It is translated as CATSQAGHGYTF.

CDR3 sequence: CASSFLRETSLGDTQYF. CDR3 sequence (DNA): TGTGCCAGCAGCTTTCTACGAGAGACAAGTCTTGGGGATACGCAGTATTTT. The chain is built from TRBV5-8 and TRBJ2-3; D is unresolved. The CDR3 runs 17 residues. V was clipped by 2 bases and J by 6 bases, with 22 bases between them. Germline CDR1 reads SGHTS; CDR2 reads YDEGEE.

This sequence joins TRBV18 and TRBJ2-3; TRBD2 matches 9 bases. V shed 0 bases and J 4 bases; nucleotides not matched to a gene: 5. Germline values: CDR1 KGHSH, CDR2 LQKENI. CDR3 size: 16 residues. CDR3 sequence: CASSPPRGGASDTQYF. CDR3 DNA sequence: TGTGCCAGCTCACCACCGCGCGGGGGGGCCTCAGATACGCAGTATTTT.

The chain joins TRBV29-1 to TRBJ2-1; 7 bases are a match to TRBD1. The CDR3 covers 15 residues. V lost 3 bases, J lost 0 bases, and 5 bases stayed unmatched. Germline assignment: CDR1 SQVTM and CDR2 ANQGSEA. CDR3 sequence reads: CSVDGQESSYNEQFF. The DNA of the CDR3 is TGCAGCGTTGACGGACAGGAGAGCTCCTACAATGAGCAGTTCTTC.

The rearrangement joins TRBV7-3 to TRBJ2-1; TRBD1 aligns across 7 bases. The germline CDR1 and CDR2 sequences are SGHTA and FQGTGA. The V gene end was trimmed by 2 bases and the J gene end by 4 bases; junction bases not matched to a gene: 5. The CDR3 runs to 15 residues. CDR3 nucleotides: TGTGCCAGCAGCTTAGAACAGGGGCTTTACAATGAGCAGTTCTTC. Protein product: CASSLEQGLYNEQFF.

The chain employs TRBV19 and TRBJ1-2; weak D call: TRBD1 (6 bases). Germline-derived CDR1 and CDR2 are LNHDA and SQIVND (reference sequence). With 3 bases removed from V and 8 bases from J, the gap between germline ends came to 16 bases. The CDR3 has 14 residues. DNA of the CDR3: TGTGCCAGTAGTATTTCCGTGGGGGCTGACGGCTACACCTTC. Its protein product is CASSISVGADGYTF.

The chain joins TRBV6-5 to TRBJ1-5, with TRBD1 matching 7 bases. The CDR3 is 14 residues long. Germline V gene sequence: CDR1 MNHEY, CDR2 SVGAGI. The ends lost 6 bases at V and 9 bases at J; junction bases unmatched: 11. The CDR3: CASSRSDRDWPQHF. The CDR3 region has the DNA TGTGCCAGCAGCCGCTCCGACAGGGACTGGCCCCAGCATTTT.

The CDR3: CASSRGAVNYGYTF. CDR3 nucleotides: TGTGCCAGCAGCCGGGGGGCAGTAAACTATGGCTACACCTTC. The chain couples TRBV5-6 to TRBJ1-2, with D perhaps TRBD1 (6 bases). CDR1 SGHDT and CDR2 YYEEEE come from the germline V gene. The V and J ends lost 4 bases and 2 bases respectively, with 12 bases between them. This CDR3 spans 14 amino acids.